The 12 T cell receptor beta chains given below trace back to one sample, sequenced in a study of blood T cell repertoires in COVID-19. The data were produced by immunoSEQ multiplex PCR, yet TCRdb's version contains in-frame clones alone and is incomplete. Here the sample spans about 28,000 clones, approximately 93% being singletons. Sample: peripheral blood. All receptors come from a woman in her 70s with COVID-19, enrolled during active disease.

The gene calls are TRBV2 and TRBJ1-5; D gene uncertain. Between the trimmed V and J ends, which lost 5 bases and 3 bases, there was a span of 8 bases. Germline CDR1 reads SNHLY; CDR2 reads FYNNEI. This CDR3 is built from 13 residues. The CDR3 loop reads CASSRGVNQPQHF. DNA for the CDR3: TGTGCCAGCAGTCGGGGTGTCAATCAGCCCCAGCATTTT.

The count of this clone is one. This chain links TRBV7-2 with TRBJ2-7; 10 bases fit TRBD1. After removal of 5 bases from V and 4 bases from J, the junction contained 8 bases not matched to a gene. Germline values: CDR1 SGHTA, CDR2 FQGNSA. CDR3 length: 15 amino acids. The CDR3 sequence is CASSPNRQGAYEQYF. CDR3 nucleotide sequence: TGTGCCAGCAGCCCCAACCGACAGGGGGCTTACGAGCAGTACTTC.

The CDR3 region is CASRMTSGSGGEQFF. The CDR3 DNA sequence: TGTGCCAGCAGGATGACTAGCGGGAGTGGTGGTGAGCAGTTCTTC. The chain combines TRBV6-5 with TRBJ2-1; 12 nucleotides line up with TRBD2. Unmatched junction bases numbered 9, after V lost 6 bases and J lost 9 bases. This CDR3 region has 15 residues. CDR1 MNHEY and CDR2 SVGAGI come from the germline V gene.

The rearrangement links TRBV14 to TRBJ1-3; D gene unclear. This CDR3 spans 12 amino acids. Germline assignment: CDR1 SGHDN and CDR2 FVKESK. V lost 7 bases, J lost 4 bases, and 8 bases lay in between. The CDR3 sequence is CASKSYGNTIYF. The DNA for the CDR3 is TGTGCCAGCAAGAGTTACGGAAACACCATATATTTT. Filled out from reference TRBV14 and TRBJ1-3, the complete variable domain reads EAGVTQFPSHSVIEKGQTVTLRCDPISGHDNLYWYRRVMGKEIKFLLHFVKESKQDESGMPNNRFLAERTGGTYSTLKVQPAELEDSGVYFCASKSYGNTIYFGEGSWLTVV.

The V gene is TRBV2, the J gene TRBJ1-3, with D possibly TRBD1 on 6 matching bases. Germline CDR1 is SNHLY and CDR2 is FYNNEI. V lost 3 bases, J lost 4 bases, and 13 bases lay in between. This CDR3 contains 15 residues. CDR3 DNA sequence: TGTGCCAGCAGTGATCGAACAGGGCGAGGAAACACCATATATTTT. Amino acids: CASSDRTGRGNTIYF.

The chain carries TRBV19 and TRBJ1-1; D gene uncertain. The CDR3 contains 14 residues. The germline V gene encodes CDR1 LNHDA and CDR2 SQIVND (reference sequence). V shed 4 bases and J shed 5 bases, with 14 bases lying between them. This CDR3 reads CASSNEGWGTEAFF. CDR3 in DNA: TGTGCCAGTAGTAATGAGGGCTGGGGTACTGAAGCTTTCTTT. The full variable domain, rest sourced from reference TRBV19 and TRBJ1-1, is DGGITQSPKYLFRKEGQNVTLSCEQNLNHDAMYWYRQDPGQGLRLIYYSQIVNDFQKGDIAEGYSVSREKKESFPLTVTSAQKNPTAFYLCASSNEGWGTEAFFGQGTRLTVV.

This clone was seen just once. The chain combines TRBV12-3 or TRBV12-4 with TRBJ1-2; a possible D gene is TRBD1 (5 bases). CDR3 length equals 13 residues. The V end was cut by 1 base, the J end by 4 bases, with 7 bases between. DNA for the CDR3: TGTGCCAGCAGTTTAGACGGGGGCTATGGCTACACCTTC. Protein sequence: CASSLDGGYGYTF.

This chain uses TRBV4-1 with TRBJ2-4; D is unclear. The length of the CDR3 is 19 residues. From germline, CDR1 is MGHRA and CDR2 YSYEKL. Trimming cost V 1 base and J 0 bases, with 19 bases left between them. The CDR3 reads CASSQVNPAIPLAKNIQYF. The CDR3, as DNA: TGCGCCAGCAGCCAAGTCAACCCCGCGATACCACTAGCCAAAAACATTCAGTACTTC.

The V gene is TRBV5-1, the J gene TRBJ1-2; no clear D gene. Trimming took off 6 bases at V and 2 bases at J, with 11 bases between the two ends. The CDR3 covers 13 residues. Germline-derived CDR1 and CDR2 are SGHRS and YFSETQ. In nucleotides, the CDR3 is TGCGCCAGCAAGAACAGTCGAAACTATGGCTACACCTTC. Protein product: CASKNSRNYGYTF.

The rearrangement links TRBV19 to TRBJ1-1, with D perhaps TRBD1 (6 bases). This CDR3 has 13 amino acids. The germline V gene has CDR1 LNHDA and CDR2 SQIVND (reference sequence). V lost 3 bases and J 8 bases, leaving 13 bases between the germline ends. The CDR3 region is CASSMSDRREAFF. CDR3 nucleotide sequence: TGTGCCAGTAGTATGTCCGACAGGAGGGAAGCTTTCTTT.

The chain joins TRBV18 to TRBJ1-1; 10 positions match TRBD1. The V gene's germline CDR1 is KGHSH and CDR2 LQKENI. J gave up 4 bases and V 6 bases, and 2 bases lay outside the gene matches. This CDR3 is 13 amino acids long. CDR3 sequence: CASSRTGGTEAFF. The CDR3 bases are TGTGCCAGCTCCCGGACAGGGGGCACTGAAGCTTTCTTT.

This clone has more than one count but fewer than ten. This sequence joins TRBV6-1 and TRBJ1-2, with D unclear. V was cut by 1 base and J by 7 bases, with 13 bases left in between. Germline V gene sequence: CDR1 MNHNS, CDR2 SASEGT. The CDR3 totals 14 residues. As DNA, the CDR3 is TGTGCCAGCAGTGAAGGCCCCCTAGAGGTTGGCTACACCTTC. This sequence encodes CASSEGPLEVGYTF.